This TCR beta chain comes out of a study of cytomegalovirus exposure and HLA in healthy donors. Sequencing used immunoSEQ multiplex PCR; TCRdb keeps in-frame clones, though not all of them. The repertoire has around 140,000 clones, 80% to 90% of them found once; the top ten carry 3.5% to 5.5%. The CDR3 length is 15 residues. Germline trimming cut 0 bases from V and 6 bases from J; bases unmatched to any gene: 1. Per the germline V gene, CDR1 is SGHRS and CDR2 is YFSETQ. The sequencing input was PBMCs. The clonotype originates from a man between 18 and 35 years old in good health and CMV-seropositive. The V gene is TRBV5-1, the J gene TRBJ2-1, with 12 bases fitting TRBD2. The chain's CDR3 is CASSLALAGGNEQFF. The CDR3 DNA sequence: TGCGCCAGCAGCTTGGCACTAGCGGGGGGCAATGAGCAGTTCTTC.